This TCR beta chain emerged from a study of T cell responses to AZD1222 COVID-19 vaccine. General observations from the study: Nearly half of the spike-specific TCRs reportedly recognize variant regions that carry no mutations.

This CDR3 is 13 amino acids long. Trimming removed 1 base from V and 8 bases from J, with 8 bases in between. Germline V gene data show CDR1 as SGHTA and CDR2 as FQGNSA. This clone occurred a few times. What it binds is unknown. This table comes from immunoSEQ multiplex PCR, and its TCRdb copy is limited to in-frame clones, with some not included. The data contain roughly 84,000 clones, roughly 88% of them singletons. The rearrangement uses TRBV7-2 and TRBJ1-4, with D tentatively TRBD1 (5 bases). The receptor was derived from an adult who received the AZD1222 COVID-19 vaccine. The specimen was peripheral blood, collected 28 days after the second AZD1222 dose. In DNA, the CDR3 is TGTGCCAGCAGCTTAGGGACATCGGAAAAACTGTTTTTT. This codes for CASSLGTSEKLFF.